The 21 T cell receptor beta chains reported below all come from one sample, sequenced in a study of T cells in Graves' hyperthyroidism and ophthalmopathy. Amplification of TCR beta CDR3 regions used RNA as the template. Carried out on the TCR CDR3, a first-round RT-PCR used the HTBI primer set. Each CDR3 protein is one row after TCRdb ran MiXCR on the multiplex PCR reads. The sample includes approximately 640,000 distinct CDR3 sequences, around 15% of them seen just once. The specimen sequenced was blood. Receptor source: a man aged 50 or older with Graves' hyperthyroidism.

This clonotype was seen a few times. A much larger clone lies a single base off, so this may be a read error. V usage is TRBV28 and J usage is TRBJ2-3, with unresolved D. CDR1 MDHEN and CDR2 SYDVKM come from the germline V gene. This CDR3 region has 13 residues. CDR3 bases: TGTGCCAGCAGTTTAGGGTTCACAGATGCGCAGTATTTT. Its translation: CASSLGFTDAQYF. Supplemented by reference TRBV28 and TRBJ2-3, the full variable domain reads DVKVTQSSRYLVKRTGEKVFLECVQDMDHENMFWYRQDPGLGLRLIYFSYDVKMKEKGDIPEGYSVSREKKERFSLILESASTNQTSMYLCASSLGFTDAQYFGPGTRLTVL.

V gene TRBV6-7 combines with J gene TRBJ2-2, with TRBD1 matching 9 bases. TRBV6-7 is classed as an ORF, of uncertain function. Trimming cost V 2 bases and J 4 bases; bases outside gene matches: 5. The CDR3 sequence is 16 residues long. CDR3: CASSYMDRGSTGELFF. CDR3 DNA sequence: TGTGCCAGCAGTTACATGGACAGGGGATCCACCGGGGAGCTGTTTTTT.

The chain carries TRBV20-1 and TRBJ2-7, with TRBD2 matching over 11 bases. V lost 3 bases to trimming and J lost 6 bases; unmatched junction nucleotides: 13. The CDR3 covers 16 residues. Germline CDR1 and CDR2: DFQATT and SNEGSKA (reference sequence). In DNA form, the CDR3 reads TGCAGTGCTAGGGGTAGCGGGAGGGCTCGAGCCGCCGAGCAGTACTTC. As protein: CSARGSGRARAAEQYF.

This clonotype was counted many times. The chain joins TRBV11-2 to TRBJ2-7; unclear D gene. The CDR3 is 12 amino acids. Germline lookup yields CDR1 SGHAT and CDR2 FQNNGV. Between the trimmed V and J ends, which lost 5 bases and 4 bases, there was a span of 9 bases. In DNA, the CDR3 is TGTGCCAGCAGCCGACCTCAATACGAGCAGTACTTC. It encodes CASSRPQYEQYF.

This clonotype was observed at least ten times. This sequence joins TRBV10-2 and TRBJ1-1, with no clear D. V lost 8 bases and J lost 1, with 8 bases in between. CDR3 length: 12 amino acids. Germline loops: CDR1 WSHSY, CDR2 SAAADI. The CDR3 DNA follows: TGCGCCAGCGGTAGACAGAACACTGAAGCTTTCTTT. As protein: CASGRQNTEAFF.

As regards this clonotype: This could be a read error, since a much larger clone is one nucleotide away. The rearrangement links TRBV6-2 or TRBV6-3 to TRBJ1-5; D is unresolved. The germline gives CDR1 MNHEY, CDR2 SVGEGT. The CDR3 contains 13 residues. V lost 5 bases and J lost 7, with 12 bases in between. CDR3 sequence (DNA): TGTGCCAGCAGTATCAGTACTAAGCAGCCCCAGCATTTT. Translation gives CASSISTKQPQHF.

V gene TRBV9 combines with J gene TRBJ1-1, with D perhaps TRBD1 (6 bases). V lost 5 bases, J lost 4 bases, and 15 bases lay in between. This CDR3 has 14 residues. From germline, CDR1 is SGDLS and CDR2 YYNGEE. The CDR3 here is CASSPRAQGTEAFF. DNA of the CDR3: TGTGCCAGCAGTCCCCGAGCACAGGGCACTGAAGCTTTCTTT.

This clonotype showed up many times. The chain carries TRBV30 and TRBJ2-1; the match to TRBD2 covers 9 bases. V was pared by 0 bases and J by 8 bases, with 8 bases of the junction left unmatched. CDR3 length: 15 residues. Germline V gene sequence: CDR1 GTSNPN, CDR2 SVGIG (reference sequence). The CDR3 protein is CAWSVGREGLDEQFF. In nucleotides, the CDR3 is TGTGCCTGGAGTGTCGGGCGGGAGGGCCTCGATGAGCAGTTCTTC. The complete variable domain, with remaining parts taken from reference TRBV30 and TRBJ2-1, reads SQTIHQWPATLVQPVGSPLSLECTVEGTSNPNLYWYRQAAGRGLQLLFYSVGIGQISSEVPQNLSASRPQDRQFILSSKKLLLSDSGFYLCAWSVGREGLDEQFFGPGTRLTVL.

Details on this clonotype: A much larger clone differs by one base, so this may be a read error. This chain joins TRBV28 and TRBJ2-1; D is ambiguous. The V gene's germline CDR1 is MDHEN and CDR2 SYDVKM. This CDR3 contains 15 residues. The CDR3 sequence is CGSSLHGSLYNEQFF. CDR3 bases: TGTGGCAGCAGTTTACACGGGTCTCTCTACAATGAGCAGTTCTTC.

Of note for this clonotype: A read error may explain this, as a much larger clone is one base away. V gene TRBV2 combines with J gene TRBJ1-4; D uncertain. Germline loops: CDR1 SNHLY, CDR2 FYNNEI. The CDR3 spans 17 residues. As DNA, the CDR3 is TGTCCCAGCTCGCTTGAAAAGGAGGCAGCGCTTAATGAAAAACTGTTTTTT. This translates into CPSSLEKEAALNEKLFF.

This clonotype was recorded a few times. The chain joins TRBV30 to TRBJ2-7; 9 bases align to TRBD2. Germline trimming cut 0 bases from V and 0 bases from J; bases unmatched to any gene: 0. Looked up from germline, CDR1 is GTSNPN and CDR2 is SVGIG (reference sequence). The CDR3 sequence is 14 residues long. In nucleotides, the CDR3 is TGTGCCTGGAGTGTAGCGGGAGGCTCCTACGAGCAGTACTTC. Residues: CAWSVAGGSYEQYF.

V usage is TRBV20-1 and J usage is TRBJ1-5; 9 nucleotides line up with TRBD1. V lost 3 bases, J lost 12 bases, and 6 bases stayed unmatched. CDR3 size: 12 residues. CDR1 is DFQATT and CDR2 is SNEGSKA in the germline V gene (reference sequence). The CDR3 loop is CSASAQGALQHF. CDR3 in DNA: TGCAGTGCTAGTGCACAGGGGGCGCTCCAGCATTTT.

Ten or more counts support this clonotype. This rearrangement joins TRBV11-2 to TRBJ2-3; TRBD2 aligns across 10 bases. The V gene end was trimmed by 5 bases and the J gene end by 2 bases; junction bases not matched to a gene: 7. Germline CDR1 reads SGHAT; CDR2 reads FQNNGV. The CDR3 is made up of 16 amino acids. This chain's CDR3 is CASSLKREGDTDTQYF. The CDR3 DNA reads TGTGCCAGCAGCCTCAAGCGGGAGGGCGACACAGATACGCAGTATTTT.

This clonotype was seen at least ten times. The V call is TRBV10-3, the J call TRBJ2-7; 10 nucleotides align to TRBD2. The V gene's germline CDR1 is ENHRY and CDR2 SYGVKD. V was pared by 0 bases and J by 7 bases, with 12 bases of the junction left unmatched. The CDR3 runs to 17 residues. The CDR3 DNA reads as TGTGCCATCAGTGAGTCGAATGGTGGGCTAGCGGGAGTTGAGCAGTACTTC. Encoded protein: CAISESNGGLAGVEQYF.

This clonotype was observed a handful of times. V usage is TRBV19 and J usage is TRBJ2-6; the D gene is possibly TRBD1 (6 bases). This CDR3 contains 14 residues. Germline CDR1 and CDR2: LNHDA and SQIVND (reference sequence). The V and J ends lost 7 bases and 0 bases respectively, with 7 bases between them. Here the CDR3 reads CASTGVSGANVLTF. DNA of the CDR3: TGTGCCAGTACAGGGGTCTCTGGGGCCAACGTCCTGACTTTC. Combining the CDR3 with reference TRBV19 and TRBJ2-6 gives the whole variable domain DGGITQSPKYLFRKEGQNVTLSCEQNLNHDAMYWYRQDPGQGLRLIYYSQIVNDFQKGDIAEGYSVSREKKESFPLTVTSAQKNPTAFYLCASTGVSGANVLTFGAGSRLTVL.

This clonotype showed up many times. The chain carries TRBV19 and TRBJ2-1; D tentatively fits TRBD1 or TRBD2 (6 bases each). This CDR3 is built from 18 residues. V lost 3 bases and J lost 7, with 25 bases in between. From germline, CDR1 is LNHDA and CDR2 SQIVND (reference sequence). CDR3: CASSIWGRREALANEQFF. The CDR3 nucleotides are TGTGCCAGTAGTATCTGGGGGCGCAGGGAGGCCCTCGCGAATGAGCAGTTCTTC.

Ten or more counts support this clonotype. CDR3: CSARHPGLAGQETQYF. CDR3 sequence (DNA): TGCAGTGCTAGACATCCGGGACTAGCGGGACAAGAGACCCAGTACTTC. The chain combines TRBV20-1 with TRBJ2-5, with 13 bases identical to TRBD2. The CDR3 sequence is 16 residues long. V lost 2 bases, J lost 2 bases, and 5 bases stayed unmatched. Germline CDR1 and CDR2: DFQATT and SNEGSKA (reference sequence).

The genes are TRBV29-1 and TRBJ1-2; D not resolved. The germline gives CDR1 SQVTM, CDR2 ANQGSEA. The CDR3 has 12 amino acids. V lost 3 bases, J lost 3 bases, and 8 bases lay in between. The DNA for the CDR3 is TGCAGCGTTGACGTCCAACACTATGGCTACACCTTC. It specifies CSVDVQHYGYTF.

This chain joins TRBV10-3 and TRBJ1-2; possibly TRBD1 for D (5 bases). V lost 0 bases and J 4 bases, leaving 9 bases between the germline ends. CDR3 length: 14 amino acids. Germline V gene lookup returns CDR1 ENHRY and CDR2 SYGVKD. This CDR3 reads CAISESSGFYGYTF. The CDR3 DNA reads as TGTGCCATCAGTGAGTCGTCAGGGTTCTATGGCTACACCTTC.

The CDR3 DNA is TGTGCCAGCCAGGGCGCCCTTTACCAGCCCCAGCATTTT. Its protein is CASQGALYQPQHF. The V call is TRBV19, the J call TRBJ1-5, with D perhaps matching TRBD1 (5 bases). This CDR3 has 13 amino acids. V was trimmed by 9 bases and J by 7 bases, leaving 16 bases between them. The V gene's germline CDR1 is LNHDA and CDR2 SQIVND (reference sequence).

This clonotype showed up many times. The chain recombines TRBV5-1 with TRBJ1-1; D possibly corresponds to TRBD1 (6 bases). Germline CDR1 SGHRS, CDR2 YFSETQ. V lost 1 base and J 2 bases, leaving 9 bases between the germline ends. This CDR3 is built from 14 residues. CDR3 in amino acids: CASSLYGGNTEAFF. DNA of the CDR3: TGCGCCAGCAGCTTGTACGGGGGCAACACTGAAGCTTTCTTT.